Shown below are 25 T cell receptor beta chains from a single sample sequenced in a study of blood T cell repertoires in COVID-19. Profiled with immunoSEQ multiplex PCR; TCRdb holds only in-frame clones, not every one. The sample holds around 300,000 clones; around 90% are singletons and the top ten take around 1.7%. Material for sequencing was PBMCs or T cells enriched from blood (not recorded which). Receptor source: a woman in her forties who had recovered from COVID-19.

This rearrangement joins TRBV6-5 to TRBJ1-4; D may be TRBD1 (5 bases). This CDR3 region has 14 residues. The germline V gene has CDR1 MNHEY and CDR2 SVGAGI. Trimming stripped 7 bases from V and 4 bases from J, with 13 bases between. CDR3 residues: CASTQPGGNEKLFF. CDR3 coding DNA: TGTGCCAGCACCCAACCCGGGGGTAATGAAAAACTGTTTTTT.

The rearrangement joins TRBV5-4 to TRBJ1-2; 7 bases fit TRBD1. The ends lost 3 bases at V and 5 bases at J; junction bases unmatched: 7. Germline CDR1 SGHNT, CDR2 YYREEE (reference sequence). CDR3 length: 14 residues. CDR3 DNA sequence: TGTGCCAGCAGCTATAAGGGACAGCGATATGGCTACACCTTC. It yields the protein CASSYKGQRYGYTF.

This chain connects TRBV5-6 to TRBJ2-5; TRBD1 agrees at 7 bases. Trimming at V came to 0 bases and at J to 5 bases, leaving 4 bases not matched to a gene. Looked up from germline, CDR1 is SGHDT and CDR2 is YYEEEE. CDR3 length: 14 residues. CDR3 loop: CASSLGDRDETQYF. For the CDR3, the DNA is TGTGCCAGCAGCTTGGGTGACAGGGATGAGACCCAGTACTTC.

A word on this clone: Other DNA sequences from this sample encode an identical CDR3 as well. This chain joins TRBV18 and TRBJ2-7, with D maybe TRBD1 (5 bases). The CDR3 is made up of 13 amino acids. The V end was cut by 3 bases, the J end by 5 bases, with 11 bases between. CDR1 is KGHSH and CDR2 is LQKENI in the germline V gene. The CDR3 DNA sequence: TGTGCCAGCTCACCCCAGGGTAGGAACGAGCAGTACTTC. Translation gives CASSPQGRNEQYF.

The chain recombines TRBV29-1 with TRBJ2-1; 11 bases line up with TRBD2. This CDR3 spans 15 amino acids. The germline V gene encodes CDR1 SQVTM and CDR2 ANQGSEA. The ends lost 2 bases at V and 4 bases at J; junction bases unmatched: 4. CDR3 DNA: TGCAGCGTTGAACTAGCGGGGGGATTATACAATGAGCAGTTCTTC. This gives the protein CSVELAGGLYNEQFF.

This rearrangement joins TRBV11-2 to TRBJ2-7; maybe TRBD2 (6 bases). The V and J ends lost 5 bases and 0 bases respectively, with 14 bases between them. CDR3 length: 15 amino acids. From germline, CDR1 is SGHAT and CDR2 FQNNGV. Here the CDR3 reads CASSQGLIFSYEQYF. The CDR3 DNA follows: TGTGCCAGCAGCCAGGGACTCATTTTCTCCTACGAGCAGTACTTC.

This clone appeared once. This chain joins TRBV18 and TRBJ2-5; D is undetermined. Germline CDR1 is KGHSH and CDR2 is LQKENI. The V gene lost 6 bases and the J gene lost 2 bases, with 10 bases spanning the gap. CDR3 length: 13 amino acids. The DNA for the CDR3 is TGTGCCAGCTCCGTAGAGAGACAAGAGACCCAGTACTTC. Protein sequence: CASSVERQETQYF.

A remark on this clone: One end of the junction does not line up with germline, which may come from a read error. V is TRBV14 and J is TRBJ2-2; D is ambiguous. The CDR3 is 14 residues long. Germline V CDR1 and CDR2: SGHDN, FVKESK. The CDR3 DNA follows: TGTGCCAGCAGCCGTGGGCCGAACGCCGGGGAGCTGTTTTTT. It is translated as CASSRGPNAGELFF.

This chain links TRBV4-1 with TRBJ1-2; 8 nucleotides line up with TRBD1. V shed 1 base, J shed 0 bases, and the junction held 7 bases outside the gene matches. Germline V gene data show CDR1 as MGHRA and CDR2 as YSYEKL. This CDR3 has 17 amino acids. The CDR3 DNA reads as TGCGCCAGCAGCCAAGGAGCAGGGGGCCAAGCTAACTATGGCTACACCTTC. The encoded protein is CASSQGAGGQANYGYTF.

This clone was seen a handful of times. V usage is TRBV30 and J usage is TRBJ1-2; 7 nucleotides line up with TRBD1. Germline V CDR1 and CDR2: GTSNPN, SVGIG (reference sequence). The ends lost 4 bases at V and 8 bases at J; junction bases unmatched: 7. The CDR3 totals 12 residues. CDR3 sequence: CAWTFNRGGYTF. Here the CDR3 DNA reads TGTGCCTGGACGTTTAACAGGGGAGGCTACACCTTC.

The gene calls are TRBV15 and TRBJ1-5; D gene uncertain. CDR3 length: 15 residues. V was pared by 0 bases and J by 3 bases, with 9 bases between. Germline lookup yields CDR1 LNHNV and CDR2 YYDKDF (reference sequence). CDR3 residues: CATSRDVADNQPQHF. The CDR3 DNA reads TGTGCCACCAGCAGAGATGTGGCAGACAATCAGCCCCAGCATTTT.

The J gene is TRBJ2-7, the V gene TRBV19; the D gene is possibly TRBD2 (6 bases). The CDR3 is made up of 14 amino acids. With 1 base removed from V and 3 bases from J, the gap between germline ends came to 10 bases. Per the germline V gene, CDR1 is LNHDA and CDR2 is SQIVND (reference sequence). The CDR3 loop reads CASSIVGGNYEQYF. The CDR3 nucleotides read TGTGCCAGTAGTATAGTAGGCGGGAACTACGAGCAGTACTTC.

The gene calls are TRBV6-5 and TRBJ2-3, with 9 bases identical to TRBD2. The CDR3 spans 13 residues. The germline CDR1 and CDR2 sequences are MNHEY and SVGAGI. The V and J ends lost 11 bases and 4 bases, in that order; junction bases with no gene match: 7. CDR3 residues: CASGLAGSDTQYF. The CDR3 DNA reads TGTGCCTCCGGGCTAGCGGGGTCAGATACGCAGTATTTT.

The chain couples TRBV4-2 to TRBJ2-7, with 7 bases matching TRBD1. Germline lookup yields CDR1 LGHNA and CDR2 YNFKEQ. This CDR3 region has 14 residues. V lost 3 bases to trimming and J lost 5 bases; unmatched junction nucleotides: 7. CDR3 nucleotides: TGTGCCAGCAGCCATATGAACAGGGGTGACGAGCAGTACTTC. It yields the protein CASSHMNRGDEQYF.

The V gene is TRBV6-1, the J gene TRBJ1-2; D remains ambiguous. Germline V lookup: CDR1 MNHNS, CDR2 SASEGT. Trimming stripped 0 bases from V and 5 bases from J, with 13 bases between. The CDR3 is made up of 15 amino acids. The CDR3 nucleotides read TGTGCCAGCAGTGAAGCTAGTACGCTGAGTTATGGCTACACCTTC. Protein sequence: CASSEASTLSYGYTF.

J is TRBJ2-5 and V is TRBV7-9; D gene uncertain. Germline V gene data show CDR1 as SEHNR and CDR2 as FQNEAQ (reference sequence). V lost 8 bases and J lost 2, with 15 bases in between. The CDR3 is 14 residues long. Here the CDR3 reads CASEWSGAQETQYF. CDR3 coding DNA: TGTGCCAGCGAGTGGTCTGGTGCGCAAGAGACCCAGTACTTC.

V gene TRBV7-3 combines with J gene TRBJ2-2, with 7 positions matching TRBD2. V was pared by 5 bases and J by 1 base, with 4 bases of the junction left unmatched. Germline-derived CDR1 and CDR2 are SGHTA and FQGTGA. The CDR3 has 15 amino acids. The CDR3 bases are TGTGCCAGCAGCAAAGGACTAGTGAACACCGGGGAGCTGTTTTTT. Its translation is CASSKGLVNTGELFF.

The chain uses TRBV15 and TRBJ1-5; TRBD1 matches 10 bases. CDR1 and CDR2 from the germline V gene are LNHNV and YYDKDF (reference sequence). The CDR3 is made up of 16 amino acids. V gave up 5 bases and J gave up 5 bases; unmatched junction bases: 9. CDR3 sequence reads: CATSGRDRGPDQPQHF. The DNA of the CDR3 is TGTGCCACCAGCGGACGAGACAGGGGGCCGGATCAGCCCCAGCATTTT.

The chain links TRBV19 to TRBJ2-3; TRBD1 aligns across 9 bases. The V segment lost 2 bases and the J segment 3 bases; nucleotides outside the gene matches: 3. The CDR3 has 15 amino acids. CDR1 and CDR2 from the germline V gene are LNHDA and SQIVND (reference sequence). CDR3 coding DNA: TGTGCCAGTAGTATAATGGGACAGGGTACAGATACGCAGTATTTT. Its protein product is CASSIMGQGTDTQYF.

Comment on this clone: The same CDR3 is also encoded by other DNA sequences in this sample. The chain combines TRBV3-1 (or the pseudogene TRBV3-2) with TRBJ2-7; TRBD1 agrees at 8 bases. Unmatched junction bases numbered 5, after V lost 4 bases and J lost 3 bases. CDR1 and CDR2 from the germline V gene are LGHDT and YNNKEL (reference sequence). The length of the CDR3 is 14 residues. This CDR3 reads CASSLPGQDYEQYF. The CDR3, as DNA: TGTGCCAGCAGCCTGCCGGGACAGGACTACGAGCAGTACTTC.

The gene calls are TRBV5-1 and TRBJ2-3, with D possibly matching TRBD2 (6 bases). There are 15 residues in the CDR3. The ends were cut back, 3 bases at V and 1 base at J, with 12 bases in the middle. CDR1 and CDR2 from the germline V gene are SGHRS and YFSETQ. CDR3 in DNA: TGCGCCAGCAGCTCCCATAGCGGCCGCACAGATACGCAGTATTTT. Translation gives CASSSHSGRTDTQYF.

The chain carries TRBV25-1 and TRBJ1-2; 8 bases agree with TRBD1. Germline lookup yields CDR1 MGHDK and CDR2 SYGVNS. CDR3 length equals 15 residues. V lost 8 bases and J lost 3; bases outside the gene matches: 11. This chain's CDR3 is CASQSSDRGHYGYTF. CDR3 coding DNA: TGTGCCAGCCAGAGCTCAGACAGGGGACACTATGGCTACACCTTC.

This clone was counted a few times. This chain links TRBV18 with TRBJ1-1, with D unclear. Germline V lookup: CDR1 KGHSH, CDR2 LQKENI. V gave up 6 bases and J gave up 4 bases, with 12 bases separating them. The CDR3 is 13 residues long. The CDR3 protein is CASSRDRGTEAFF. CDR3 in DNA: TGTGCCAGCTCCCGCGATCGTGGCACTGAAGCTTTCTTT.

This sequence joins TRBV6-2 or TRBV6-3 and TRBJ2-3, with TRBD2 matching over 7 bases. The germline V gene has CDR1 MNHEY and CDR2 SVGEGT. V shed 5 bases, J shed 8 bases, and the junction held 10 bases outside the gene matches. The CDR3 totals 14 residues. Written as DNA, the CDR3 is TGTGCCAGCAGTAACCAGCGGGGAGGCGGTACGCAGTATTTT. Translated: CASSNQRGGGTQYF.

The chain joins TRBV5-4 to TRBJ1-1, with unresolved D. CDR1 and CDR2 from the germline V gene are SGHNT and YYREEE (reference sequence). Trimming shortened V by 4 bases and J by 1 base, and 11 bases separated the two germline ends. The CDR3 covers 14 residues. The CDR3 DNA is TGTGCCAGCAGCGCGGCACAATGGAACACTGAAGCTTTCTTT. Translated: CASSAAQWNTEAFF. Variable domain in full (rest from reference TRBV5-4 and TRBJ1-1): ETGVTQSPTHLIKTRGQQVTLRCSSQSGHNTVSWYQQALGQGPQFIFQYYREEENGRGNFPPRFSGLQFPNYSSELNVNALELDDSALYLCASSAAQWNTEAFFGQGTRLTVV.